This T cell receptor (beta chain) was captured in a study of T cell responses to AZD1222 COVID-19 vaccine. The germline gives CDR1 LNHDA, CDR2 SQIVND (reference sequence). V dropped 1 base and J dropped 8; count of bases not matched to a gene: 3. The CDR3 consists of 14 residues. The assay was immunoSEQ multiplex PCR, and TCRdb's table has in-frame clones only and misses some. The sample shows fewer than 120,000 clones, around 90% of them seen only once. This sample comprised peripheral blood, obtained on day 0 of AZD1222 vaccination. This sequence originates from an adult in good health. The V call is TRBV19, the J call TRBJ2-1; TRBD2 matches 9 bases. The CDR3 region has the DNA TGTGCCAGTAGTATAGGTAGCGGGAGTTATGAGCAGTTCTTC. Its protein product is CASSIGSGSYEQFF.